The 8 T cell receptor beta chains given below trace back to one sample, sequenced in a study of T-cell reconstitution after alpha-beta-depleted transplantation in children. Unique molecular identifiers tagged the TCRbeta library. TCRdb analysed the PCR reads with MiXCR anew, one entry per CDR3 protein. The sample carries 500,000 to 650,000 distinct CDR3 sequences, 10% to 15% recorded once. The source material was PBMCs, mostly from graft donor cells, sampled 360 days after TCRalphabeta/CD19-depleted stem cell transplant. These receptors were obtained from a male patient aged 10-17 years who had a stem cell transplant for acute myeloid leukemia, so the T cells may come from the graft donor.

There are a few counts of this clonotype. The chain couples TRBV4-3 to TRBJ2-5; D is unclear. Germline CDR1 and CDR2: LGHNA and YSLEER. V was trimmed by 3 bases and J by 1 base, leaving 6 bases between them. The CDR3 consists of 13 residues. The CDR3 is CASSQYPQETQYF. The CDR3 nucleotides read TGCGCCAGCAGCCAGTACCCCCAAGAGACCCAGTACTTC.

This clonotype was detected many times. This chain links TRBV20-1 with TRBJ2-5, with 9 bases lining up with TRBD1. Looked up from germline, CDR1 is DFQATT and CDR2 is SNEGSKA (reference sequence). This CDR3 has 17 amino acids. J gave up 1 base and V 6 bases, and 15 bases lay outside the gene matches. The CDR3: CSAEGTGKHSFQETQYF. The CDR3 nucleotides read TGCAGTGCCGAAGGGACAGGGAAGCATAGTTTCCAAGAGACCCAGTACTTC.

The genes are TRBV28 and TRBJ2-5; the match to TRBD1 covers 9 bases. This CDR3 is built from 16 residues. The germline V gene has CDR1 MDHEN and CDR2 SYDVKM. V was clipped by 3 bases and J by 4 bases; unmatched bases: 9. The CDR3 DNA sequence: TGTGCCAGCAGTTTTACCCGGGACAGGGTCCGAGAGACCCAGTACTTC. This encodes CASSFTRDRVRETQYF.

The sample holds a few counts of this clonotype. CDR3: CASTQGDTGELFF. The DNA of the CDR3 is TGTGCCAGCACCCAGGGTGACACCGGGGAGCTGTTTTTT. The gene calls are TRBV6-1 and TRBJ2-2; perhaps TRBD1 as D (5 bases). V lost 7 bases and J 3 bases, leaving 9 bases between the germline ends. The length of the CDR3 is 13 residues. Germline CDR1 MNHNS, CDR2 SASEGT.

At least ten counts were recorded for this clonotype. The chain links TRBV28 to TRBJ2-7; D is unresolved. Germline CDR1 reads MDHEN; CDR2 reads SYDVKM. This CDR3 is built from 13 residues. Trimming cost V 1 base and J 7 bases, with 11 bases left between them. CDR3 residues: CASSLLGFGEQYF. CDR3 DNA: TGTGCCAGCAGTTTATTGGGGTTTGGGGAGCAGTACTTC.

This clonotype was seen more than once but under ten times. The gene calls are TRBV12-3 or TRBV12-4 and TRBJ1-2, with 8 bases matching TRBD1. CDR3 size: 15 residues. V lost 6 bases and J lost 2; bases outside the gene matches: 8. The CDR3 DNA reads TGTGCCAGCAGGACCTTAGGACAGGGCAACTATGGCTACACCTTC. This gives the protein CASRTLGQGNYGYTF.

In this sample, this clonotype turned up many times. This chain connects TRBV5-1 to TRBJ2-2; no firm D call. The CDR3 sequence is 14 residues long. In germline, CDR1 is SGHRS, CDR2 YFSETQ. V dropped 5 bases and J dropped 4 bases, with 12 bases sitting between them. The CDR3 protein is CASSLPRSTGELFF. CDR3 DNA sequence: TGCGCCAGCAGTTTACCGAGAAGCACCGGGGAGCTGTTTTTT.

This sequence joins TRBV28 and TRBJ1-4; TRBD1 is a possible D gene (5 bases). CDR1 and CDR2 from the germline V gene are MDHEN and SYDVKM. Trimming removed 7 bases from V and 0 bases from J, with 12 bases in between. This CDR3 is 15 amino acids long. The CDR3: CASTVLTATNEKLFF. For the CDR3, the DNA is TGTGCCAGCACCGTCCTGACAGCAACTAATGAAAAACTGTTTTTT.